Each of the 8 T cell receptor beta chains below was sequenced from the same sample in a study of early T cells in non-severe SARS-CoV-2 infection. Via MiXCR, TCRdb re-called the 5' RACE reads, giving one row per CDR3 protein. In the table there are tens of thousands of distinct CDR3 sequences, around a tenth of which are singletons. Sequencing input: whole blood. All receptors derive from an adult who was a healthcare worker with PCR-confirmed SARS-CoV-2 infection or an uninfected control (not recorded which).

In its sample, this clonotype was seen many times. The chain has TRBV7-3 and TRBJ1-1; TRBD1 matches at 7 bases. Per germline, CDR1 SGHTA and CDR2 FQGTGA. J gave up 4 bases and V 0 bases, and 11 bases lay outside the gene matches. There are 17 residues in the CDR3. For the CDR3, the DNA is TGTGCCAGCAGCTTAACGGGTGATAAAGGGGGCTTCACTGAAGCTTTCTTT. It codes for CASSLTGDKGGFTEAFF.

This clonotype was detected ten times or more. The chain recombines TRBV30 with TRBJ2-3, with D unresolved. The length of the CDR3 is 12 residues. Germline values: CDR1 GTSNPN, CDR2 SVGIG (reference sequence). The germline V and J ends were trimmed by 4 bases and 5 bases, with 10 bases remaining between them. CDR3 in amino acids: CAWTYQRDTQYF. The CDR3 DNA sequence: TGTGCCTGGACCTACCAGAGAGATACGCAGTATTTT.

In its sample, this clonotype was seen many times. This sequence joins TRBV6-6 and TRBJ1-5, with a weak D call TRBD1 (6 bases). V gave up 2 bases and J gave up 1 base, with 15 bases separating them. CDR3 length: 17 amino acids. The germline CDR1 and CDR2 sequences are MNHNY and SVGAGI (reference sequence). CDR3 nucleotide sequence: TGTGCCAGCAGTTACGTGCGGGGGCCGGGCAGCAATCAGCCCCAGCATTTT. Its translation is CASSYVRGPGSNQPQHF.

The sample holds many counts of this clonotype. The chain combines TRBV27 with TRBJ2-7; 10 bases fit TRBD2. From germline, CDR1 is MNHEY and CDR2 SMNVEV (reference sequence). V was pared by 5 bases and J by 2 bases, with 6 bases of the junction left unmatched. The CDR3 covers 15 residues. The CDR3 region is CASSEPAGGAYEQYF. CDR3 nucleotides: TGTGCCAGCAGTGAGCCAGCGGGAGGGGCCTACGAGCAGTACTTC.

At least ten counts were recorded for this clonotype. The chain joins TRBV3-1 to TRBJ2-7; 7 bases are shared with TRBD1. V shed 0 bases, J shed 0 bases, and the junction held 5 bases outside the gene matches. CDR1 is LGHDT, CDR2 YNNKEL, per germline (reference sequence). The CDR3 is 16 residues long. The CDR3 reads CASSQERQGNSYEQYF. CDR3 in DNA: TGTGCCAGCAGCCAAGAGCGACAGGGAAACTCCTACGAGCAGTACTTC.

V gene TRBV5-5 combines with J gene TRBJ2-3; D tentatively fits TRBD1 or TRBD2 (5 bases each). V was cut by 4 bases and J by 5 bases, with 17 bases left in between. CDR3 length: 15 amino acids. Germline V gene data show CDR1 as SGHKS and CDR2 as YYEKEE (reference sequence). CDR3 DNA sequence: TGTGCCAGCAGCCGCCCCGGGACGAAGGAAGATACGCAGTATTTT. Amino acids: CASSRPGTKEDTQYF.

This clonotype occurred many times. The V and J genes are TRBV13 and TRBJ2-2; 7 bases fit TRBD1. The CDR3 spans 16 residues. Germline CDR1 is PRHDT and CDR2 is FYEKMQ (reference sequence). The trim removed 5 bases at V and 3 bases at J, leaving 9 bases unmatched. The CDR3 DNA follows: TGTGCCAGCAGCAATCAACAGGGGTCCTACACCGGGGAGCTGTTTTTT. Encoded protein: CASSNQQGSYTGELFF.

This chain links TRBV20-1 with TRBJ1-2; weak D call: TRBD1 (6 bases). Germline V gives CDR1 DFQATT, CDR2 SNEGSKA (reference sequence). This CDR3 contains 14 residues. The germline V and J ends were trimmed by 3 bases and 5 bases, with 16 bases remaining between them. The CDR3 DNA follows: TGCAGTGCTAGCCGGGACACCGAAGGATATGGCTACACCTTC. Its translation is CSASRDTEGYGYTF.